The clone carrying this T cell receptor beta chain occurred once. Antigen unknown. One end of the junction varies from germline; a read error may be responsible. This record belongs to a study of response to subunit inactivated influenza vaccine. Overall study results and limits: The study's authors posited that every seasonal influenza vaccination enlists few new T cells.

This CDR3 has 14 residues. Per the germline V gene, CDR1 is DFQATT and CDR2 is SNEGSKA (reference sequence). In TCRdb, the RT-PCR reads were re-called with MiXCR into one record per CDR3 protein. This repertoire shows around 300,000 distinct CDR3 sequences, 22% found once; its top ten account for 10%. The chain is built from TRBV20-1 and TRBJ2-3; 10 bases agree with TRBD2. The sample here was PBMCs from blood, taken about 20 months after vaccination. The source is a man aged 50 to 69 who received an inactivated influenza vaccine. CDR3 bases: TGCAGTGTTAGAGGGACTAGCGAGACAGATACGCAGTATTTT. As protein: CSVRGTSETDTQYF.